A selection of T cell receptor beta chains follows, all from one sample in a study of blood T cell repertoires in COVID-19. Measured with immunoSEQ multiplex PCR; TCRdb has only the in-frame clones, and not every one. Among 270,000 or so clones, 85% were seen once, and the ten largest hold 6.6%. Sequences were obtained from PBMCs or T cells enriched from blood (not recorded which). Receptors were obtained from a woman between 45 and 60 years old who had been exposed to COVID-19. The CDR3 runs from the conserved cysteine through the conserved F or W. The D gene is left open where the match is weak. Size is stated for part of the rows, as once, few or many counts, or as a class when the clone is expanded.

clone size: -; J gene: TRBJ2-3; D gene: TRBD1; V gene: TRBV30; CDR3 DNA: TGTGCCTGGACCAGGGGGAACACAGATACGCAGTATTTT; CDR3 protein: CAWTRGNTDTQYF
clone size: -; J gene: TRBJ1-3; D gene: -; V gene: TRBV10-2; CDR3 DNA: TGCGCCAGCATGAGAGAGACTCCAAGAAACACCATATATTTT; CDR3 protein: CASMRETPRNTIYF
clone size: -; J gene: TRBJ2-3; D gene: TRBD2; V gene: TRBV24-1; CDR3 DNA: TGTGCCACCAGTGATCTGGGCGGCGGGGGGGCTGGTACGCAGTATTTT; CDR3 protein: CATSDLGGGGAGTQYF
clone size: -; J gene: TRBJ1-1; D gene: TRBD1; V gene: TRBV6-2/TRBV6-3; CDR3 DNA: TGTGCCAGCAGTCCGTCGGACAGGGGGAGACACACTGAAGCTTTCTTT; CDR3 protein: CASSPSDRGRHTEAFF
clone size: few; J gene: TRBJ2-1; D gene: TRBD2; V gene: TRBV7-6; CDR3 DNA: TGTGCCAGCAGCTTAGGGGGGGAGGGTGAGCAGTTCTTC; CDR3 protein: CASSLGGEGEQFF
clone size: -; J gene: TRBJ1-3; D gene: -; V gene: TRBV10-3; CDR3 DNA: TGTGCCATCAAGAGCGGGGAAGCCTCTGGAAACACCATATATTTT; CDR3 protein: CAIKSGEASGNTIYF
clone size: -; J gene: TRBJ2-7; D gene: -; V gene: TRBV18; CDR3 DNA: TGTGCCAGCTCACCGGAGGACCCCTACTTGGGCGAGCAGTACTTC; CDR3 protein: CASSPEDPYLGEQYF
clone size: -; J gene: TRBJ2-7; D gene: TRBD2; V gene: TRBV12-3/TRBV12-4; CDR3 DNA: TGTGCCAGCAGTTTAATGTGGGGGGGGCAGTACTTC; CDR3 protein: CASSLMWGGQYF
clone size: few; J gene: TRBJ2-6; D gene: TRBD1; V gene: TRBV7-2; CDR3 DNA: TGTGCCAGCAGCCCTTGGACAGGGGGCAACTCTGGGGCCAACGTCCTGACTTTC; CDR3 protein: CASSPWTGGNSGANVLTF
clone size: -; J gene: TRBJ2-1; D gene: TRBD2; V gene: TRBV5-4; CDR3 DNA: TGTGCCAGCAGCTTGGACTCCGCGGGGGGGCGGCACAATGAGCAGTTCTTC; CDR3 protein: CASSLDSAGGRHNEQFF
clone size: -; J gene: TRBJ2-3; D gene: TRBD2; V gene: TRBV4-1; CDR3 DNA: TGCGCCAGCAGCCAAGAATCTGGAGCTGAGGGGCGGGGGAGCACAGATACGCAGTATTTT; CDR3 protein: CASSQESGAEGRGSTDTQYF
clone size: -; J gene: TRBJ2-2; D gene: -; V gene: TRBV6-5; CDR3 DNA: TGTGCCAGCAGCATCCTACCCGGGGCCGGGGAGCTGTTTTTT; CDR3 protein: CASSILPGAGELFF
clone size: -; J gene: TRBJ1-3; D gene: -; V gene: TRBV28; CDR3 DNA: TGTGCCAGCAGCCCGGAATGGGTACGGCGCGCCAGGATCTTCTCTGGAAACACCATATATTTT; CDR3 protein: CASSPEWVRRARIFSGNTIYF
clone size: -; J gene: TRBJ2-2; D gene: TRBD2; V gene: TRBV2; CDR3 DNA: TGTGCCAGCAGTGCCGGGACTAAAAGGGGAGAGCTGTTTTTT; CDR3 protein: CASSAGTKRGELFF
clone size: -; J gene: TRBJ2-7; D gene: TRBD2; V gene: TRBV19; CDR3 DNA: TGTGCCAGTAGTATAGATAGTACTAGCGGGGCCTACGAGCAGTACTTC; CDR3 protein: CASSIDSTSGAYEQYF
clone size: -; J gene: TRBJ2-7; D gene: -; V gene: TRBV11-2; CDR3 DNA: TGTGCCAGCAGCCCTGGGACTGTCTCCTACGAGCAGTACTTC; CDR3 protein: CASSPGTVSYEQYF
clone size: -; J gene: TRBJ2-5; D gene: TRBD2; V gene: TRBV19; CDR3 DNA: TGTGCCAGTAGTGCGGGACTAGAAGTCCGGGAGACCCAGTACTTC; CDR3 protein: CASSAGLEVRETQYF
clone size: -; J gene: TRBJ2-5; D gene: TRBD2; V gene: TRBV10-1; CDR3 DNA: TGCGCCCCCAGACGCCTAGCGGGGGAAGAGACCCAGTACTTC; CDR3 protein: CAPRRLAGEETQYF
clone size: -; J gene: TRBJ1-2; D gene: -; V gene: TRBV29-1; CDR3 DNA: TGCAGCGATGTGGACCGGACAGAAGTGGGCTACACCTTC; CDR3 protein: CSDVDRTEVGYTF
clone size: -; J gene: TRBJ2-1; D gene: TRBD1; V gene: TRBV28; CDR3 DNA: TGTGCCAGCAGTCCCAATTCCGGGACAGCCCCCTACAATGAGCAGTTCTTC; CDR3 protein: CASSPNSGTAPYNEQFF
clone size: -; J gene: TRBJ1-6; D gene: -; V gene: TRBV7-2; CDR3 DNA: TGTGCCAGTACAGCTGGGCGCGGGACTTCACCCCTCCACTTT; CDR3 protein: CASTAGRGTSPLHF
clone size: once; J gene: TRBJ1-1; D gene: TRBD1; V gene: TRBV5-1; CDR3 DNA: TGCGCCAGCAGCTTGGGGGACAGGGTCACTGAAGCTTTCTTT; CDR3 protein: CASSLGDRVTEAFF
clone size: -; J gene: TRBJ1-5; D gene: TRBD1; V gene: TRBV11-2; CDR3 DNA: TGTGCCAGCAGCGCCGACAGGGGCAGTCAGCCCCAGCATTTT; CDR3 protein: CASSADRGSQPQHF
clone size: -; J gene: TRBJ1-1; D gene: -; V gene: TRBV10-3; CDR3 DNA: TGTGCCATCAGTGACCCGTTAGCCACTGAAGCTTTCTTT; CDR3 protein: CAISDPLATEAFF
clone size: -; J gene: TRBJ1-5; D gene: TRBD1; V gene: TRBV19; CDR3 DNA: TGTGCCAGTAGTGCCGGGACAGGGATTTTGTTGGGAAATCAGCCCCAGCATTTT; CDR3 protein: CASSAGTGILLGNQPQHF
clone size: -; J gene: TRBJ2-3; D gene: -; V gene: TRBV18; CDR3 DNA: TGTGCCAGCTCACCACCCGGGACAGATACGCAGTATTTT; CDR3 protein: CASSPPGTDTQYF
clone size: -; J gene: TRBJ2-2; D gene: TRBD2; V gene: TRBV9; CDR3 DNA: TGTGCCAGCAGCGTAAGCGGGGGGTCCACCGGGGAGCTGTTTTTT; CDR3 protein: CASSVSGGSTGELFF
clone size: -; J gene: TRBJ1-6; D gene: -; V gene: TRBV19; CDR3 DNA: TGTGCCAGTAATTTGGGGAGCTCCTATAATTCACCCCTCCACTTT; CDR3 protein: CASNLGSSYNSPLHF
clone size: -; J gene: TRBJ2-3; D gene: TRBD2; V gene: TRBV12-3/TRBV12-4; CDR3 DNA: TGTGCCAGCCGTTGGGAGGGTACAGATACGCAGTATTTT; CDR3 protein: CASRWEGTDTQYF
clone size: -; J gene: TRBJ1-2; D gene: TRBD1; V gene: TRBV28; CDR3 DNA: TGTGCCAGCAGTTTGGTCGGGACAGGGGGCGATGGCTACACCTTC; CDR3 protein: CASSLVGTGGDGYTF
clone size: -; J gene: TRBJ1-2; D gene: TRBD1; V gene: TRBV6-5; CDR3 DNA: TGTGCCAGCAGTCGACAGGGGGCCGGTGGCTACACCTTC; CDR3 protein: CASSRQGAGGYTF
clone size: -; J gene: TRBJ2-3; D gene: -; V gene: TRBV11-2; CDR3 DNA: TGTGCCAGCAGCTTAATGCGAGATACGCAGTATTTT; CDR3 protein: CASSLMRDTQYF
clone size: -; J gene: TRBJ1-1; D gene: -; V gene: TRBV5-6; CDR3 DNA: TGTGCCAGCAGCTTGGACGGTCGGAGTCTTTTTAGCCCGAACACTGAAGCTTTCTTT; CDR3 protein: CASSLDGRSLFSPNTEAFF
clone size: -; J gene: TRBJ1-2; D gene: TRBD1; V gene: TRBV12-3/TRBV12-4; CDR3 DNA: TGTGCCACGTCAGGGGGTCCCTACTATGGCTACACCTTC; CDR3 protein: CATSGGPYYGYTF
clone size: -; J gene: TRBJ2-2; D gene: TRBD2; V gene: TRBV29-1; CDR3 DNA: TGCAGCGTTGGGCGGGGGGGAGCCACCGGGGAGCTGTTTTTT; CDR3 protein: CSVGRGGATGELFF
clone size: -; J gene: TRBJ1-4; D gene: TRBD1; V gene: TRBV3-1/TRBV3-2; CDR3 DNA: TGTGCCAGCAGCCAAGGCATCGACAGGGATAATGAAAAACTGTTTTTT; CDR3 protein: CASSQGIDRDNEKLFF
clone size: -; J gene: TRBJ1-1; D gene: -; V gene: TRBV2; CDR3 DNA: TGTGCCAGCCTCAGAGGTAATCGGGGAACTGAAGCTTTCTTT; CDR3 protein: CASLRGNRGTEAFF
clone size: -; J gene: TRBJ1-5; D gene: -; V gene: TRBV10-3; CDR3 DNA: TGTGCCATCAGTGAGTTTGGGGGCGGCCTGATCGACCAGCCCCAGCATTTT; CDR3 protein: CAISEFGGGLIDQPQHF
clone size: -; J gene: TRBJ1-1; D gene: TRBD1; V gene: TRBV6-5; CDR3 DNA: TGTGCCAGCAGCCCCCCCGGCAGGGGGCTCACTGAAGCTTTCTTT; CDR3 protein: CASSPPGRGLTEAFF
clone size: -; J gene: TRBJ1-3; D gene: -; V gene: TRBV18; CDR3 DNA: TGTGCCAGCTCACCGAGGGACACCGTAGCCGGAAACACCATATATTTT; CDR3 protein: CASSPRDTVAGNTIYF
clone size: -; J gene: TRBJ1-1; D gene: -; V gene: TRBV11-2; CDR3 DNA: TGTGCCAGCAGCTTAGGTGGGAAGGGGGGGACTGAAGCTTTCTTT; CDR3 protein: CASSLGGKGGTEAFF
clone size: -; J gene: TRBJ1-1; D gene: TRBD1; V gene: TRBV18; CDR3 DNA: TGTGCCAGCTCACGGGACAGCGCCTATGAAGCTTTCTTT; CDR3 protein: CASSRDSAYEAFF
clone size: -; J gene: TRBJ1-3; D gene: -; V gene: TRBV7-9; CDR3 DNA: TGTGCCAGCACCCTATGGAGGGTGTCGGGAAACACCATATATTTT; CDR3 protein: CASTLWRVSGNTIYF
clone size: -; J gene: TRBJ1-1; D gene: -; V gene: TRBV11-2; CDR3 DNA: TGTGCCAGCAGCCCCTTGGGCAGGAACACTGAAGCTTTCTTT; CDR3 protein: CASSPLGRNTEAFF
clone size: -; J gene: TRBJ2-2; D gene: -; V gene: TRBV5-4; CDR3 DNA: TGTGCCAGCAGCCTCGGGACATGGAACACCGGGGAGCTGTTTTTT; CDR3 protein: CASSLGTWNTGELFF
clone size: -; J gene: TRBJ1-1; D gene: -; V gene: TRBV6-2/TRBV6-3; CDR3 DNA: TGTGCCAGCAGTTACTCGTGGAGTTTTACCACCACTGAAGCTTTCTTT; CDR3 protein: CASSYSWSFTTTEAFF
clone size: -; J gene: TRBJ1-1; D gene: TRBD1; V gene: TRBV5-1; CDR3 DNA: TGCGCCAGCAACGGACAGGGAAACACTGAAGCTTTCTTT; CDR3 protein: CASNGQGNTEAFF
clone size: once; J gene: TRBJ1-1; D gene: -; V gene: TRBV12-3/TRBV12-4; CDR3 DNA: TGTGCCAGCAGTTTATATGGAGGTGAAGCTTTCTTT; CDR3 protein: CASSLYGGEAFF
clone size: -; J gene: TRBJ1-3; D gene: -; V gene: TRBV19; CDR3 DNA: TGTGCCAGTAGTATAGATCATTCGGCTGGAAACACCATATATTTT; CDR3 protein: CASSIDHSAGNTIYF
clone size: -; J gene: TRBJ2-7; D gene: -; V gene: TRBV5-6; CDR3 DNA: TGTGCCAGCAAGGGAGGACCTAGGGGGGGCGAGCAGTACTTC; CDR3 protein: CASKGGPRGGEQYF
clone size: once; J gene: TRBJ1-4; D gene: TRBD1; V gene: TRBV27; CDR3 DNA: TGTGCCAGCAGTTCGAGATGGACAGGGATCCGTATCCGGAATGAAAAACTGTTTTTT; CDR3 protein: CASSSRWTGIRIRNEKLFF
clone size: -; J gene: TRBJ1-3; D gene: -; V gene: TRBV6-5; CDR3 DNA: TGTGCCAGCAGTTACGCAGAGGCAGGAGGAGGAAACACCATATATTTT; CDR3 protein: CASSYAEAGGGNTIYF